This T cell receptor (beta chain) was sequenced for a study of Ad26.COV2.S vaccination and SARS-CoV-2 variants. The V and J ends lost 6 bases and 4 bases, in that order; junction bases with no gene match: 8. The V gene's germline CDR1 is SNHLY and CDR2 FYNNEI. The CDR3 is made up of 16 amino acids. TCRdb's copy holds only in-frame clones and misses some; the assay was immunoSEQ multiplex PCR. The sample records 380,000 or so clones, about 89% being singletons. Treatment given: around 19 received Ad26.COV2.S at low or high dose, single or two shots; about 5 received placebo; per-sample allocation not given. Samples came from day 63 after the first vaccine or placebo injection.

This chain links TRBV2 with TRBJ1-4; 10 bases fit TRBD1. The specimen comprised peripheral blood, sampled in a trial of Ad26.COV2.S vaccine versus placebo. This clonotype was obtained from a person between 18 and 60 years old who received the Ad26.COV2.S COVID-19 vaccine or a placebo. The CDR3: CASRRGQGGLNEKLFF. In DNA form, the CDR3 reads TGTGCCAGCAGAAGAGGACAGGGGGGACTTAATGAAAAACTGTTTTTT.